This T cell receptor beta chain was identified in a study of blood T cell repertoires in COVID-19. Unmatched junction bases numbered 6, after V lost 4 bases and J lost 1 base. Germline V CDR1 and CDR2: LGHDT, YNNKEL (reference sequence). The CDR3 is 16 residues long. In the original workflow: Estimation of nucleated cell counts was performed using reference gene primer amplification. TCRdb keeps only in-frame clones here, not all; method: immunoSEQ multiplex PCR. V and J calls plus clone size are reproduced from that table; the DNA served to infer D and trimming. The sample lists 90,000 to 120,000 clones; around 89% were seen once.

Source material: peripheral blood. The chain has TRBV3-1 (or the pseudogene TRBV3-2) and TRBJ1-1; 10 bases fit TRBD1. This receptor was identified in a man aged 50 or older with active or convalescent COVID-19. Here the CDR3 DNA reads TGTGCCAGCAGCCCCCGGGACAGGGGAGGGAACACTGAAGCTTTCTTT. This encodes CASSPRDRGGNTEAFF.